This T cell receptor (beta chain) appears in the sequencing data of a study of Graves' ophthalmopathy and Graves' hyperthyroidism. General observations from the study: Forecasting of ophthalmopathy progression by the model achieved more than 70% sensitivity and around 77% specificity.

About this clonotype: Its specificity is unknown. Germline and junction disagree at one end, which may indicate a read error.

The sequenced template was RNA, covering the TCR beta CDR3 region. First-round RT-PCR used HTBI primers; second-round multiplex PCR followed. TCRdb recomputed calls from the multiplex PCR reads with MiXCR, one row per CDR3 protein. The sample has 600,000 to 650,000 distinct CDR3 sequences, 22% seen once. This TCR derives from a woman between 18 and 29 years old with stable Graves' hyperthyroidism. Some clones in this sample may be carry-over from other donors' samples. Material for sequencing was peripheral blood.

CDR3 coding DNA: TGTGCCAGCAGCTTATACCACAAACGCGGAAACATTAAGTACTTC. Its translation is CASSLYHKRGNIKYF. V and J are TRBV7-3 and TRBJ2-4; D is ambiguous. The CDR3 sequence is 15 residues long. Germline loops: CDR1 SGHTA, CDR2 FQGTGA. The full variable domain, completed using reference TRBV7-3 and TRBJ2-4, is GAGVSQTPSNKVTEKGKYVELRCDPISGHTALYWYRQSLGQGPEFLIYFQGTGAADDSGLPNDRFFAVRPEGSVSTLKIQRTERGDSAVYLCASSLYHKRGNIKYFGAGTRLSVL.